The 31 T cell receptor beta chains in this list originate from one sample, sequenced in a study of blood T cell repertoires in COVID-19. The method was immunoSEQ multiplex PCR; TCRdb's version includes in-frame clones alone and lacks a portion of them. The profile shows some 370,000 clones, roughly four fifths of them singletons. Sequenced: PBMCs or T cells enriched from blood (not recorded which). These receptors were obtained from a woman in her fifties or sixties who had recovered from COVID-19.

The CDR3 loop reads CASSQHLDRETEAFF. The CDR3 DNA is TGCGCCAGCAGCCAACACCTAGACAGGGAAACTGAAGCTTTCTTT. V is TRBV4-3 and J is TRBJ1-1; TRBD1 agrees at 7 bases. The CDR3 loop spans 15 amino acids. Trimming took 2 bases from V and 5 from J; bases not matched to a gene: 8. Germline V gene lookup returns CDR1 LGHNA and CDR2 YSLEER.

The J gene is TRBJ1-1, the V gene TRBV20-1; D is perhaps TRBD1 (5 bases). V gave up 3 bases and J gave up 3 bases, with 11 bases separating them. The CDR3 is 13 residues long. The germline gives CDR1 DFQATT, CDR2 SNEGSKA (reference sequence). The CDR3 nucleotides are TGCAGTGCTAGTTCGGGGGGACACACTGAAGCTTTCTTT. Its translation is CSASSGGHTEAFF.

Comment on this clone: Other nucleotide sequences in the sample specify the same CDR3. The chain couples TRBV19 to TRBJ2-7; weak D call: TRBD1 (5 bases). From germline, CDR1 is LNHDA and CDR2 SQIVND (reference sequence). CDR3 length equals 11 residues. The V end was cut by 8 bases, the J end by 2 bases, with 7 bases between. The DNA for the CDR3 is TGTGCCAGTCAGGGAACCTACGAGCAGTACTTC. This translates into CASQGTYEQYF.

V and J are TRBV7-2 and TRBJ1-2; D remains unclear. Germline CDR1 and CDR2: SGHTA and FQGNSA. V lost 8 bases and J 3 bases, leaving 19 bases between the germline ends. The CDR3 runs 15 residues. The CDR3 is CASRRAVGGDYGYTF. The CDR3 DNA is TGTGCCAGCCGGCGGGCGGTCGGCGGTGACTATGGCTACACCTTC.

The chain couples TRBV11-2 to TRBJ1-3; TRBD1 matches at 7 bases. Germline V CDR1 and CDR2: SGHAT, FQNNGV. The CDR3 loop spans 15 amino acids. V trimming: 3 bases; J trimming: 2 bases; junction bases outside the gene matches: 4. The CDR3 nucleotides read TGTGCCAGCAGCTTGGGGCAGGGGGCTGGAAACACCATATATTTT. This sequence encodes CASSLGQGAGNTIYF.

V usage is TRBV2 and J usage is TRBJ1-4; tentatively, D is TRBD1 (5 bases). V dropped 8 bases and J dropped 0 bases, with 19 bases sitting between them. Germline CDR1 SNHLY, CDR2 FYNNEI. CDR3 length: 17 amino acids. CDR3 nucleotides: TGTGCCAGCGTGATTTCCCCCGACAGTTCAACTAATGAAAAACTGTTTTTT. Amino acid sequence: CASVISPDSSTNEKLFF.

V and J are TRBV19 and TRBJ2-2; TRBD2 matches at 7 bases. The ends lost 3 bases at V and 1 base at J; junction bases unmatched: 5. CDR3 length equals 16 residues. Germline CDR1 LNHDA, CDR2 SQIVND (reference sequence). CDR3 bases: TGTGCCAGTAGTATTCTGGCTAGCGGGAACACCGGGGAGCTGTTTTTT. Translating it yields CASSILASGNTGELFF.

The chain recombines TRBV18 with TRBJ2-1; TRBD2 matches at 11 bases. Trimming removed 2 bases from V and 8 bases from J; junction bases left unmatched: 5. The CDR3 loop spans 15 amino acids. Germline loops: CDR1 KGHSH, CDR2 LQKENI. DNA for the CDR3: TGTGCCAGCTCACCATTAGCGGGGGGGCCTTATGAGCAGTTCTTC. Amino acids: CASSPLAGGPYEQFF.

J is TRBJ1-2 and V is TRBV29-1, with a weak D call TRBD1 (5 bases). CDR3 length: 12 amino acids. V was pared by 6 bases and J by 3 bases, with 11 bases between. CDR1 is SQVTM, CDR2 ANQGSEA, per germline. DNA of the CDR3: TGCAGCGTACAGGACATGGACTATGGCTACACCTTC. Translating gives CSVQDMDYGYTF.

The chain joins TRBV6-2 or TRBV6-3 to TRBJ2-3, with 14 bases identical to TRBD2. The CDR3 spans 18 residues. Germline CDR1 and CDR2: MNHEY and SVGEGT. The trim removed 3 bases at V and 5 bases at J, leaving 10 bases unmatched. The CDR3 sequence: CASSYGTSGGLGGDTQYF. DNA for the CDR3: TGTGCCAGCAGTTATGGGACTAGCGGGGGCCTAGGGGGAGATACGCAGTATTTT.

Only one count was recorded for this clone. The rearrangement uses TRBV6-4 and TRBJ1-2; 7 positions match TRBD1. The trim removed 6 bases at V and 3 bases at J, leaving 7 bases unmatched. The CDR3 is 14 amino acids. Germline V gives CDR1 MRHNA, CDR2 SNTAGT. As DNA, the CDR3 is TGTGCCAGCAGGGACACAACAGGGGACTATGGCTACACCTTC. It is translated as CASRDTTGDYGYTF.

The rearrangement links TRBV7-2 to TRBJ2-3; 11 nucleotides align to TRBD2. The CDR3 totals 15 residues. Per germline, CDR1 SGHTA and CDR2 FQGNSA. V was clipped by 3 bases and J by 4 bases; unmatched bases: 3. Written as DNA, the CDR3 is TGTGCCAGCAGCTTGCCGGGACTAGCGGCAGATACGCAGTATTTT. Its protein product is CASSLPGLAADTQYF.

A single count supports this clone. This chain connects TRBV29-1 to TRBJ1-2; D is uncertain. There are 14 residues in the CDR3. Trimming took 5 bases from V and 4 from J, leaving 17 bases between them. Germline CDR1 reads SQVTM; CDR2 reads ANQGSEA. The CDR3 is CSVLDIPALYGYTF. The CDR3, as DNA: TGCAGCGTTTTAGACATCCCCGCCCTCTATGGCTACACCTTC.

This clone has only one observation. CDR3 in amino acids: CASSLIRGYGYTF. Here the CDR3 DNA reads TGTGCCAGCAGCCTCATCAGAGGCTATGGCTACACCTTC. This chain uses TRBV12-3 or TRBV12-4 with TRBJ1-2, with D uncertain. V shed 6 bases and J shed 4 bases, with 12 bases lying between them. The CDR3 has 13 amino acids.

The chain carries TRBV7-2 and TRBJ2-3, with unresolved D. V was clipped by 5 bases and J by 7 bases, with 16 bases between them. Germline lookup yields CDR1 SGHTA and CDR2 FQGNSA. The CDR3 is 14 amino acids. The CDR3 bases are TGTGCCAGCAGCCCAGCGAGCCCCCTGTATACGCAGTATTTT. Encoded protein: CASSPASPLYTQYF.

The CDR3 sequence is CSVLNRGRTDTQYF. CDR3 nucleotide sequence: TGCAGCGTTCTGAACAGGGGGCGCACAGATACGCAGTATTTT. The gene calls are TRBV29-1 and TRBJ2-3; 9 nucleotides match TRBD1. The CDR3 length is 14 residues. Looked up from germline, CDR1 is SQVTM and CDR2 is ANQGSEA. Trimming cost V 5 bases and J 1 base; bases outside gene matches: 4.

CDR3 protein: CASSQEPGTGSYGYTF. CDR3 nucleotide sequence: TGTGCCAGCAGCCAAGAGCCCGGGACAGGGTCCTATGGCTACACCTTC. This chain connects TRBV4-2 to TRBJ1-2; 9 nucleotides agree with TRBD1. The CDR3 has 16 amino acids. The ends lost 0 bases at V and 4 bases at J; junction bases unmatched: 6. The V gene's germline CDR1 is LGHNA and CDR2 YNFKEQ.

There are a few counts of this clone. The chain couples TRBV7-9 to TRBJ1-6, with a possible D match to TRBD1 (6 bases). Germline CDR1 reads SEHNR; CDR2 reads FQNEAQ (reference sequence). The CDR3 length is 13 residues. V gave up 5 bases and J gave up 7 bases, with 9 bases separating them. The CDR3 DNA follows: TGTGCCAGCAGCCTGGGGGCGAATTCACCCCTCCACTTT. As protein: CASSLGANSPLHF. The whole variable domain, remainder taken from reference TRBV7-9 and TRBJ1-6, is DTGVSQNPRHKITKRGQNVTFRCDPISEHNRLYWYRQTLGQGPEFLTYFQNEAQLEKSRLLSDRFSAERPKGSFSTLEIQRTEQGDSAMYLCASSLGANSPLHFGNGTRLTVT.

J is TRBJ2-5 and V is TRBV5-5; 9 bases are shared with TRBD1. CDR3 size: 15 residues. The V segment lost 6 bases and the J segment 5 bases; nucleotides outside the gene matches: 11. Germline V gene sequence: CDR1 SGHKS, CDR2 YYEKEE (reference sequence). The CDR3 here is CASTSRDRDVETQYF. Written as DNA, the CDR3 is TGTGCCAGCACCTCCCGGGACAGGGACGTTGAGACCCAGTACTTC.

The chain recombines TRBV14 with TRBJ2-1; D is unclear. Trimming pared 3 bases from V and 3 bases from J, leaving 18 bases between. Germline-derived CDR1 and CDR2 are SGHDN and FVKESK. CDR3 length: 17 amino acids. DNA for the CDR3: TGTGCCAGCAGCCATTTACTTAGTATGAGCGTCTACAATGAGCAGTTCTTC. This sequence encodes CASSHLLSMSVYNEQFF. Based on the CDR3 plus reference TRBV14 and TRBJ2-1, the full variable domain is EAGVTQFPSHSVIEKGQTVTLRCDPISGHDNLYWYRRVMGKEIKFLLHFVKESKQDESGMPNNRFLAERTGGTYSTLKVQPAELEDSGVYFCASSHLLSMSVYNEQFFGPGTRLTVL.

This rearrangement joins TRBV11-2 to TRBJ1-1; the D gene is possibly TRBD1 (5 bases). This CDR3 comprises 13 residues. The germline V and J ends were trimmed by 2 bases and 6 bases, with 10 bases remaining between them. Germline CDR1 reads SGHAT; CDR2 reads FQNNGV. CDR3 loop: CASSLRGAAEAFF. The CDR3 nucleotides read TGTGCCAGCAGCTTAAGGGGTGCGGCTGAAGCTTTCTTT.

The rearrangement joins TRBV14 to TRBJ2-2; possible D gene TRBD1, 6 bases. V lost 3 bases to trimming and J lost 4 bases, with 15 bases between them. The CDR3 is 16 amino acids. Looked up from germline, CDR1 is SGHDN and CDR2 is FVKESK. DNA of the CDR3: TGTGCCAGCAGCCATATCCGGACAGCGACCACCGGGGAGCTGTTTTTT. Residues: CASSHIRTATTGELFF.

The chain has TRBV7-6 and TRBJ2-2; TRBD1 matches at 7 bases. Per the germline V gene, CDR1 is SGHVS and CDR2 is FNYEAQ. V was pared by 5 bases and J by 3 bases, with 12 bases of the junction left unmatched. The CDR3 sequence is 17 residues long. In nucleotides, the CDR3 is TGTGCCAGCAGCGAATACTCCAGGGGGAGTGACACCGGGGAGCTGTTTTTT. Translated, it gives CASSEYSRGSDTGELFF.

This clone was picked up one time. The CDR3 nucleotides read TGCGCCAAGGGACTAGAAGGAGATACGCAGTATTTT. Protein: CAKGLEGDTQYF. The genes are TRBV10-1 and TRBJ2-3, with 8 bases matching TRBD2. V shed 10 bases, J shed 5 bases, and the junction held 5 bases outside the gene matches. The CDR3 consists of 12 residues. Germline V gene sequence: CDR1 WNHNN, CDR2 SYGVQD (reference sequence).

Only one count was recorded for this clone. J is TRBJ2-1 and V is TRBV5-1; 7 bases fit TRBD1. Per the germline V gene, CDR1 is SGHRS and CDR2 is YFSETQ. The CDR3 is 16 residues long. The junction had 9 bases not matched to a gene; V was cut back by 1 base and J by 5 bases. CDR3 bases: TGCGCCAGCAGCTTGTATTCAGGGGGAGCCGACAATGAGCAGTTCTTC. It specifies CASSLYSGGADNEQFF.

The V call is TRBV9, the J call TRBJ2-1; perhaps TRBD2 as D (6 bases). V dropped 2 bases and J dropped 5 bases, with 14 bases sitting between them. The CDR3 has 15 residues. Germline V lookup: CDR1 SGDLS, CDR2 YYNGEE. DNA of the CDR3: TGTGCCAGCAGCGTCTTAGCGGCTCTCGACAATGAGCAGTTCTTC. Encoded protein: CASSVLAALDNEQFF.

This sequence joins TRBV3-1 (or the pseudogene TRBV3-2) and TRBJ2-1; tentatively, D is TRBD2 (6 bases). Trimming left V 1 base short and J 8 bases short, with 18 bases between. Germline lookup yields CDR1 LGHDT and CDR2 YNNKEL (reference sequence). The CDR3 is 16 amino acids. In DNA, the CDR3 is TGTGCCAGCAGCCAAGTTACAGCCGGGACTTCTTATGAGCAGTTCTTC. Protein: CASSQVTAGTSYEQFF.

This chain joins TRBV2 and TRBJ1-2; possible D gene TRBD1, 6 bases. V lost 8 bases and J 3 bases, leaving 16 bases between the germline ends. Germline V gene data show CDR1 as SNHLY and CDR2 as FYNNEI. CDR3 length equals 14 residues. The CDR3 spells CASVTSNRDYGYTF. The CDR3 DNA reads as TGTGCCAGCGTAACCAGTAACAGGGACTATGGCTACACCTTC.

The CDR3 sequence: CASSYGDREDEKLFF. The CDR3 DNA is TGCGCCAGCAGCTATGGAGACAGGGAGGATGAAAAACTGTTTTTT. The V call is TRBV5-1, the J call TRBJ1-4; 7 bases agree with TRBD1. Unmatched junction bases numbered 8, after V lost 3 bases and J lost 6 bases. CDR3 size: 15 residues. Germline-derived CDR1 and CDR2 are SGHRS and YFSETQ.

The V gene is TRBV7-9, the J gene TRBJ1-2; TRBD1 agrees at 12 bases. Germline trimming cut 0 bases from V and 7 bases from J; bases unmatched to any gene: 6. This CDR3 contains 16 residues. Germline V gene lookup returns CDR1 SEHNR and CDR2 FQNEAQ (reference sequence). CDR3 protein: CASSLAGDRGHGGYTF. Here the CDR3 DNA reads TGTGCCAGCAGCTTAGCAGGGGACAGGGGGCATGGTGGCTACACCTTC.

The CDR3 nucleotides read TGTGCCATGGGGCGGGGGACCGGGGAGCTGTTTTTT. Translation: CAMGRGTGELFF. The rearrangement uses TRBV10-3 and TRBJ2-2; TRBD2 matches 7 bases. This CDR3 is 12 amino acids long. After removal of 9 bases from V and 5 bases from J, the junction contained 3 bases not matched to a gene. Per germline, CDR1 ENHRY and CDR2 SYGVKD.